These 6 T cell receptor beta chains originate from one sample sequenced in a study of shared clonotypes between healthy human individuals. Produced via immunoSEQ multiplex PCR; TCRdb's table is partial and in-frame only. Of roughly 2,500,000 clones in the sample, 80% to 95% were seen once. The specimen was naive CD4+ T cells from PBMCs. The subset: CD45RA+ positively selected. Receptors were obtained from a man aged 18-30 years in good health. Some clones in this sample may be carry-over from other donors' samples.

The rearrangement uses TRBV19 and TRBJ2-3; D not certain. CDR1 and CDR2 from the germline V gene are LNHDA and SQIVND (reference sequence). The CDR3 loop spans 14 amino acids. Trimming took 6 bases from V and 0 from J, leaving 10 bases between them. The CDR3 loop reads CASRPPGSTDTQYF. CDR3 in DNA: TGTGCCAGTAGACCACCAGGTAGCACAGATACGCAGTATTTT.

This sequence joins TRBV11-1 and TRBJ2-7; tentative D call: TRBD2 (5 bases). The CDR3 has 16 residues. Between the trimmed V and J ends, which lost 5 bases and 7 bases, there was a span of 24 bases. CDR1 and CDR2 from the germline V gene are SGHAT and FQDESV (reference sequence). CDR3 sequence (DNA): TGTGCCAGCAGCCGGATAGCGCCAGGCTTCGTGGGGGAGCAGTACTTC. Protein sequence: CASSRIAPGFVGEQYF.

The V and J genes are TRBV28 and TRBJ2-1, with D possibly being TRBD2 (5 bases). Germline lookup yields CDR1 MDHEN and CDR2 SYDVKM. The ends were cut back, 3 bases at V and 2 bases at J, with 14 bases in the middle. The CDR3 spans 16 residues. The CDR3 sequence is CASSFPLRVTYNEQFF. The DNA for the CDR3 is TGTGCCAGCAGTTTCCCGTTGCGGGTCACCTACAATGAGCAGTTCTTC.

The rearrangement links TRBV5-1 to TRBJ1-4; no reliable D call. Trimming pared 1 base from V and 0 bases from J, leaving 7 bases between. CDR3 length equals 15 residues. From germline, CDR1 is SGHRS and CDR2 YFSETQ. CDR3 DNA sequence: TGCGCCAGCAGCTTGTGGGTGGCAACTAATGAAAAACTGTTTTTT. Its protein product is CASSLWVATNEKLFF.

Concerning this clone: The CDR3 end shows no conserved phenylalanine or tryptophan, and so a read error is likely. It is unclear where the CDR3 begins or ends on the DNA, so no DNA is shown, and the CDR3 is as TCRdb lists it. The V call is TRBV11-2, the J call TRBJ2-6; TRBD2 is the table's D call, not checked against the DNA. Germline CDR1 reads SGHAT; CDR2 reads FQNNGV. The CDR3 is 11 amino acids long, termini counted. This CDR3 reads CASSLGTSGTG.

This chain joins TRBV5-1 and TRBJ1-1; D is unclear. The germline V gene encodes CDR1 SGHRS and CDR2 YFSETQ. The CDR3 extends over 13 amino acids. V was shortened by 2 bases and J by 5 bases, with 10 bases between the two germline ends. CDR3 amino acids: CASSLGTSTEAFF. Written as DNA, the CDR3 is TGCGCCAGCAGCTTAGGTACTTCAACTGAAGCTTTCTTT. The variable domain in full, with the rest retrieved from reference TRBV5-1 and TRBJ1-1, is KAGVTQTPRYLIKTRGQQVTLSCSPISGHRSVSWYQQTPGQGLQFLFEYFSETQRNKGNFPGRFSGRQFSNSRSEMNVSTLELGDSALYLCASSLGTSTEAFFGQGTRLTVV.